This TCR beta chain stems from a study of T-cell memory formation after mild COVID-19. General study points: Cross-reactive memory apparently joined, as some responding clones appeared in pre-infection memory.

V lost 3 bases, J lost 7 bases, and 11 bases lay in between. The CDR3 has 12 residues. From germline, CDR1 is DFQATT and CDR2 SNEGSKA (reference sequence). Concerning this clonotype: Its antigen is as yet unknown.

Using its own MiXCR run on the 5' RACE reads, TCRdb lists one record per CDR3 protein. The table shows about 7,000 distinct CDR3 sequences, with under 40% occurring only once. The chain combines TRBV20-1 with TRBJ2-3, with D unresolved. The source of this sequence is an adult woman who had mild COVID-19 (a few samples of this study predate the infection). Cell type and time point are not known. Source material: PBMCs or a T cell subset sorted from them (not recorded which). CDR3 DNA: TGCAGTGCTAGGGACGGAATATATACGCAGTATTTT. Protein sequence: CSARDGIYTQYF.